Listed here are 9 T cell receptor beta chains from one sample, sequenced in a study of T cell responses to AZD1222 COVID-19 vaccine. The protocol was immunoSEQ multiplex PCR, while the TCRdb copy is restricted to in-frame clones and leaves out a portion. Altogether 55,000 to 85,000 clones are present, roughly 84% being singletons, with the ten largest covering more than 8.5%. Sequenced material: peripheral blood, taken on day 0 of AZD1222 vaccination. These receptors all stem from an adult in good health.

The rearrangement links TRBV9 to TRBJ2-5; D possibly matches TRBD1 or TRBD2 (5 bases each). The CDR3 spans 16 residues. Germline V CDR1 and CDR2: SGDLS, YYNGEE. V gave up 2 bases and J gave up 4 bases, with 18 bases separating them. This CDR3 reads CASSVGPTLAGETQYF. The CDR3 DNA reads as TGTGCCAGCAGCGTGGGACCTACGCTAGCAGGAGAGACCCAGTACTTC.

The chain has TRBV6-5 and TRBJ2-7; D unclear. V lost 0 bases, J lost 1 base, and 10 bases lay in between. This CDR3 region has 15 residues. CDR1 is MNHEY, CDR2 SVGAGI, per germline. CDR3 residues: CASSYSGVLSYEQYF. DNA for the CDR3: TGTGCCAGCAGTTACTCTGGCGTACTTTCCTACGAGCAGTACTTC.

CDR3 bases: TGTGCCAGCACTCCGGGGGCGGGCTCCTACGAGCAGTACTTC. Protein sequence: CASTPGAGSYEQYF. J is TRBJ2-7 and V is TRBV6-5, with D perhaps matching TRBD1 or TRBD2 (6 bases each). V was pared by 7 bases and J by 0 bases, with 13 bases between. The CDR3 contains 14 residues. Germline V gives CDR1 MNHEY, CDR2 SVGAGI.

The rearrangement uses TRBV7-3 and TRBJ1-5, with D possibly TRBD1 on 6 matching bases. This CDR3 has 15 residues. V lost 2 bases to trimming and J lost 3 bases, with 11 bases between them. From germline, CDR1 is SGHTA and CDR2 FQGTGA. CDR3 DNA sequence: TGTGCCAGCAGCTTAGGGGGGCAGTCCAATCAGCCCCAGCATTTT. It translates to CASSLGGQSNQPQHF.

The rearrangement uses TRBV7-2 and TRBJ2-3; either TRBD1 or TRBD2 may supply D (5 bases each). The CDR3 runs to 13 residues. Germline V gene lookup returns CDR1 SGHTA and CDR2 FQGNSA. V was clipped by 2 bases and J by 4 bases, with 7 bases between them. Written as DNA, the CDR3 is TGTGCCAGCAGCTTACGGGACCCAGATACGCAGTATTTT. Encoded protein: CASSLRDPDTQYF. Full variable domain (missing parts from reference TRBV7-2 and TRBJ2-3): GAGVSQSPSNKVTEKGKDVELRCDPISGHTALYWYRQSLGQGLEFLIYFQGNSAPDKSGLPSDRFSAERTGGSVSTLTIQRTQQEDSAVYLCASSLRDPDTQYFGPGTRLTVL.

J is TRBJ2-7 and V is TRBV7-9; D is possibly TRBD1 or TRBD2 (5 bases each). The V gene lost 1 base and the J gene lost 5 bases, with 9 bases spanning the gap. The germline V gene has CDR1 SEHNR and CDR2 FQNEAQ (reference sequence). This CDR3 is 13 amino acids long. In nucleotides, the CDR3 is TGTGCCAGCAGCTTAGGCCTGGGGGACGAGCAGTACTTC. It specifies CASSLGLGDEQYF.

The rearrangement joins TRBV4-2 to TRBJ1-2; 8 positions match TRBD1. The CDR3 spans 15 residues. The germline CDR1 and CDR2 sequences are LGHNA and YNFKEQ. The V segment lost 1 base and the J segment 4 bases; nucleotides outside the gene matches: 5. Here the CDR3 DNA reads TGTGCCAGCAGCCAAGGCACCGGGACAGGCTATGGCTACACCTTC. The encoded protein is CASSQGTGTGYGYTF.

The rearrangement links TRBV7-9 to TRBJ1-6; 7 nucleotides match TRBD1. This CDR3 comprises 18 residues. Trimming cost V 4 bases and J 0 bases; bases outside gene matches: 9. Germline V gene data show CDR1 as SEHNR and CDR2 as FQNEAQ (reference sequence). The DNA for the CDR3 is TGTGCCAGCAGCTCCCCAGGGGCAGGGGGCTCCTATAATTCACCCCTCCACTTT. Protein sequence: CASSSPGAGGSYNSPLHF.

The chain combines TRBV7-3 with TRBJ2-3; no definite D call. The germline CDR1 and CDR2 sequences are SGHTA and FQGTGA. Trimming left V 2 bases short and J 4 bases short, with 7 bases between. The CDR3 sequence is 13 residues long. The CDR3 coding sequence is TGTGCCAGCAGCTTACTTGTTCCAGATACGCAGTATTTT. Translation gives CASSLLVPDTQYF.